One and the same sample provided the 9 T cell receptor beta chains below, sequenced in a study of blood T cells in healthy people across ages. A sample-barcoded 5' primer and a J-beta primer mix were used in a second PCR of about 7 to 12 cycles. TCRdb reprocessed the 5' RACE reads via MiXCR and lists one record per CDR3 protein. Among 500,000 to 550,000 distinct CDR3 sequences listed, around 24% were seen once. These records were also assigned to another study, of T cells of mothers and their children.

Sequenced material: blood. Source of these receptors: a boy between 10 and 17 years old in good health.

This clonotype was seen more than once but under ten times. The chain couples TRBV9 to TRBJ1-2, with TRBD1 identical over 10 bases. With V trimmed by 2 bases and J by 0 bases, 10 bases remained unmatched. The germline CDR1 and CDR2 sequences are SGDLS and YYNGEE. CDR3 length: 18 amino acids. This CDR3 is CASSVGHPGTGANYGYTF. The CDR3 nucleotides are TGTGCCAGCAGCGTTGGTCATCCCGGGACAGGGGCTAACTATGGCTACACCTTC.

In its sample, this clonotype was seen a few times. Here the CDR3 reads CSVVPASTIQETQYF. The CDR3, as DNA: TGCAGCGTTGTTCCAGCTTCAACAATACAAGAGACCCAGTACTTC. The chain has TRBV29-1 and TRBJ2-5; D is unresolved. The CDR3 runs to 15 residues. Deletions cut 4 bases from V and 2 bases from J, with 17 bases between. Germline CDR1 is SQVTM and CDR2 is ANQGSEA.

The chain combines TRBV20-1 with TRBJ1-1, with 7 positions matching TRBD1. Germline lookup yields CDR1 DFQATT and CDR2 SNEGSKA (reference sequence). The length of the CDR3 is 11 residues. V gave up 1 base and J gave up 7 bases; unmatched junction bases: 0. The CDR3 DNA reads TGCAGTGCTAGAGGACAGGGTGAAGCTTTCTTT. Protein: CSARGQGEAFF.

The J gene is TRBJ2-3, the V gene TRBV6-5, with D maybe TRBD1 (5 bases). Germline loops: CDR1 MNHEY, CDR2 SVGAGI. V lost 4 bases, J lost 4 bases, and 9 bases lay in between. This CDR3 has 13 amino acids. The DNA of the CDR3 is TGTGCCAGCAGTTCAGCAGGGCCAGATACGCAGTATTTT. This sequence encodes CASSSAGPDTQYF.

This clonotype was seen a few times. The chain recombines TRBV14 with TRBJ2-3, with a tentative D call TRBD1 (6 bases). V was shortened by 0 bases and J by 8 bases, with 9 bases between the two germline ends. Germline V gene sequence: CDR1 SGHDN, CDR2 FVKESK. This CDR3 has 13 amino acids. CDR3 region: CASSQDRGGTQYF. DNA of the CDR3: TGTGCCAGCAGCCAAGACAGGGGCGGTACGCAGTATTTT.

The chain is built from TRBV3-1 and TRBJ2-4; TRBD1 agrees at 8 bases. The CDR3 totals 21 residues. In germline, CDR1 is LGHDT, CDR2 YNNKEL (reference sequence). J was trimmed by 4 bases and V by 5 bases; bases with no gene match: 25. The CDR3 DNA follows: TGTGCCAGCAGCACAGGACAGGGAGACGAATGGAGAAGTTGGGGAAAAAACATTCAGTACTTC. Encoded protein: CASSTGQGDEWRSWGKNIQYF.

This sequence joins TRBV20-1 and TRBJ1-2; D gene ambiguous. Per germline, CDR1 DFQATT and CDR2 SNEGSKA (reference sequence). V lost 4 bases to trimming and J lost 3 bases, with 12 bases between them. The CDR3 is made up of 13 amino acids. This CDR3 is CSATGSRHYGYTF. In nucleotides, the CDR3 is TGCAGTGCTACCGGTTCGAGGCACTATGGCTACACCTTC.

The chain combines TRBV28 with TRBJ2-7; a possible D gene is TRBD1 (6 bases). This CDR3 is built from 14 residues. Germline CDR1 is MDHEN and CDR2 is SYDVKM. V was clipped by 4 bases and J by 3 bases, with 13 bases between them. The CDR3 DNA is TGTGCCAGCAGTTCATCGGACAGAATCTACGAGCAGTACTTC. Translated, it gives CASSSSDRIYEQYF.

This chain joins TRBV12-3 or TRBV12-4 and TRBJ2-5, with 7 positions matching TRBD1. J gave up 2 bases and V 3 bases, and 9 bases lay outside the gene matches. The CDR3 is 16 amino acids. The CDR3 DNA reads TGTGCCAGCAGTTTCGTACCCCACAGGGGACAAGAGACCCAGTACTTC. It is translated as CASSFVPHRGQETQYF.